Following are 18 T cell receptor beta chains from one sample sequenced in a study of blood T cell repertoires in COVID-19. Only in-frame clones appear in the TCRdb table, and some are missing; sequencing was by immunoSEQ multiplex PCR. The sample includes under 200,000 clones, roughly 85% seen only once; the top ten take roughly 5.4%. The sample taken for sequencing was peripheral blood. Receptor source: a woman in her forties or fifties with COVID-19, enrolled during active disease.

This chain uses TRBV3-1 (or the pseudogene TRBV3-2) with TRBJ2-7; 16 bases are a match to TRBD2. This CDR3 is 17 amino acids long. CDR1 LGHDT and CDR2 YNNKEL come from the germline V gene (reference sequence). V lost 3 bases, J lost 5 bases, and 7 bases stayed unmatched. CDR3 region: CASSHGTSGGAWDEQYF. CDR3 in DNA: TGTGCCAGCAGCCACGGGACTAGCGGGGGGGCCTGGGACGAGCAGTACTTC.

Here the CDR3 DNA reads TGTGCCAGCAGCCCTGGGACTTTAAATGAGCAGTTCTTC. It yields the protein CASSPGTLNEQFF. The chain is built from TRBV7-3 and TRBJ2-1, with D possibly matching TRBD2 (6 bases). V was cut by 5 bases and J by 7 bases, with 12 bases left in between. Germline V gene lookup returns CDR1 SGHTA and CDR2 FQGTGA. There are 13 residues in the CDR3.

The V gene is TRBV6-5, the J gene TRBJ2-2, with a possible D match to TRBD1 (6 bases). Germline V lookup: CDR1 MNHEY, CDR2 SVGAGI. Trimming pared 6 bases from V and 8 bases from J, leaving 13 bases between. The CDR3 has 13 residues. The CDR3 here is CASRPQGIGELFF. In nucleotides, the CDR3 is TGTGCCAGCAGGCCACAGGGAATTGGGGAGCTGTTTTTT.

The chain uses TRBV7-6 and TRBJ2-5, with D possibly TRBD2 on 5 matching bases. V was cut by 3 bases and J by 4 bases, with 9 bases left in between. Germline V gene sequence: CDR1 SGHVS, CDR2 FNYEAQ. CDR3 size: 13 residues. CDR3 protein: CASSFSGRETQYF. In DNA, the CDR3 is TGTGCCAGCAGCTTCTCGGGAAGAGAGACCCAGTACTTC.

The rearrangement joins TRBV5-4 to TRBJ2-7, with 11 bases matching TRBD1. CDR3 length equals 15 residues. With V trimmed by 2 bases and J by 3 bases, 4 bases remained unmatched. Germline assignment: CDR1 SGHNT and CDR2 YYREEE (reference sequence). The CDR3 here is CASSFRDRGFYEQYF. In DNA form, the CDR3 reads TGTGCCAGCAGCTTCCGGGACAGGGGGTTCTACGAGCAGTACTTC.

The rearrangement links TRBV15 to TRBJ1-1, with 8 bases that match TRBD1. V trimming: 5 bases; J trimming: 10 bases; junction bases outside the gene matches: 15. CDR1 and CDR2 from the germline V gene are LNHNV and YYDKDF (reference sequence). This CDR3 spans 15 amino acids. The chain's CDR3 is CATSDRDRTQKGAFF. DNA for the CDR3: TGTGCCACCAGCGACCGGGACAGGACCCAAAAAGGAGCTTTCTTT.

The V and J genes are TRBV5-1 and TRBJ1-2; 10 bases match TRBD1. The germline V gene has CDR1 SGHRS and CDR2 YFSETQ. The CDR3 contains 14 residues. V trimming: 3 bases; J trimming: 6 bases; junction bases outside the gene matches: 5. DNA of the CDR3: TGCGCCAGCAGCTACGGGACAGGGGCGGATGGCTACACCTTC. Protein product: CASSYGTGADGYTF.

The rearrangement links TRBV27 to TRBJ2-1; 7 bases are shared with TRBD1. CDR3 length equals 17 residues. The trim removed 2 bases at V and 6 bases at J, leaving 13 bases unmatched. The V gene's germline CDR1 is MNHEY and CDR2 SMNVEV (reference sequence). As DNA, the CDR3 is TGTGCCAGCAGTTTAACAGCACGGGACAGATCGCCCAATGAGCAGTTCTTC. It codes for CASSLTARDRSPNEQFF.

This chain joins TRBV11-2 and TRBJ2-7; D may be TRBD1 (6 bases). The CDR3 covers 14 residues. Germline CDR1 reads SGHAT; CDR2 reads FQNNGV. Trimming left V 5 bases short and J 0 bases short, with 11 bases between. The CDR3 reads CASSIQGPSYEQYF. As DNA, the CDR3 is TGTGCCAGCAGCATACAGGGACCCTCCTACGAGCAGTACTTC.

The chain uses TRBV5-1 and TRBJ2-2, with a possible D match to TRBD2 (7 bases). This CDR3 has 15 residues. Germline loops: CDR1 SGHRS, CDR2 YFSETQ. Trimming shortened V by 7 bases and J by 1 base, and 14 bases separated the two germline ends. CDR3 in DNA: TGCGCCAGCGGGGGGGACAACTGGAACACCGGGGAGCTGTTTTTT. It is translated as CASGGDNWNTGELFF.

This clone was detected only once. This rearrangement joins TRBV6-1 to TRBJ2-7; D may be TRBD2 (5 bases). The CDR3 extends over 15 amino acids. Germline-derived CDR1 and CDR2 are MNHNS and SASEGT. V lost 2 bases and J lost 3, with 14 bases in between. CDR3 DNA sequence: TGTGCCAGCAGTGAAACGGTAGCGATCGGCTACGAGCAGTACTTC. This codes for CASSETVAIGYEQYF.

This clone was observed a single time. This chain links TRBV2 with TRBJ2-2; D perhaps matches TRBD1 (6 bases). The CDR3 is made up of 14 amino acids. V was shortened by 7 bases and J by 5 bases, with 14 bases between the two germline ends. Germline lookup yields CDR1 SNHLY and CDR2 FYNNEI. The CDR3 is CASKQGKATGELFF. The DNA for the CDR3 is TGTGCCAGCAAGCAGGGGAAGGCGACCGGGGAGCTGTTTTTT.

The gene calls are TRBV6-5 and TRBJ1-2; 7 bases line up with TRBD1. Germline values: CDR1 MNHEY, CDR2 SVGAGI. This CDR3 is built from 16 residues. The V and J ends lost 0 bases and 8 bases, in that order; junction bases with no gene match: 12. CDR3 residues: CASSYSTGTAVWGYTF. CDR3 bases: TGTGCCAGCAGTTACTCGACCGGGACAGCCGTTTGGGGCTACACCTTC.

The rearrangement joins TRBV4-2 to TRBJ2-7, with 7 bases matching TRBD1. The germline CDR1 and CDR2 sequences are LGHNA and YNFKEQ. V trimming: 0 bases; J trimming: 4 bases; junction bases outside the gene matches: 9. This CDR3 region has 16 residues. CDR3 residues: CASSQEEGAREYEQYF. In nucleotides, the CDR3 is TGTGCCAGCAGCCAAGAAGAGGGGGCGCGTGAGTACGAGCAGTACTTC.

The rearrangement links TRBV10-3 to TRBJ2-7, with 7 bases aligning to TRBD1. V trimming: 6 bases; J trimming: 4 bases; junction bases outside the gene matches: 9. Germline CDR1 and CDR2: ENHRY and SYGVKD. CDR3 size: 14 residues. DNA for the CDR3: TGTGCCATCAGCGGTAGCACAGGGGTGTACGAGCAGTACTTC. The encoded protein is CAISGSTGVYEQYF.

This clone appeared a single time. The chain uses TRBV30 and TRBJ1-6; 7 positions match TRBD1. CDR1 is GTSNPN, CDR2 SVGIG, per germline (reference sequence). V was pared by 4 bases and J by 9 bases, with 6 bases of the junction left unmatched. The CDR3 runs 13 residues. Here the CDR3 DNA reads TGTGCCTGGACCACAGGGGTAATTTCACCCCTCCACTTT. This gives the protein CAWTTGVISPLHF.

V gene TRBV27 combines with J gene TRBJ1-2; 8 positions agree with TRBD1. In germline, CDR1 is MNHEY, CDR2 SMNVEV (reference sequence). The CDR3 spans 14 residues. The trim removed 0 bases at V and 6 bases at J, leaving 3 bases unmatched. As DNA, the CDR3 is TGTGCCAGCAGTTTATCGCCAGGGGGCCATGGCTACACCTTC. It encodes CASSLSPGGHGYTF.

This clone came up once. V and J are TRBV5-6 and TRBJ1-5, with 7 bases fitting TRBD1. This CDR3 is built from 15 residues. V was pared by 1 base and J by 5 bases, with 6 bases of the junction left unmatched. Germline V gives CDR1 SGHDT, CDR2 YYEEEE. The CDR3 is CASSLSRQGDQPQHF. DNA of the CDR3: TGTGCCAGCAGCTTGTCGCGACAGGGCGATCAGCCCCAGCATTTT.